The 11 T cell receptor beta chains given below trace back to one sample, sequenced in a study of T cell responses to AZD1222 COVID-19 vaccine. Using immunoSEQ multiplex PCR, the repertoire was profiled, and TCRdb retains in-frame clones only, with some absent. The repertoire includes 86,000 or so clones, about 88% of them detected once, and 3% sits in the top ten. Specimen: peripheral blood, collected on day 0 of AZD1222 vaccination. These receptors were taken from an adult in good health.

The chain couples TRBV11-2 to TRBJ1-1; D unresolved. Trimming cost V 0 bases and J 5 bases, with 10 bases left between them. The CDR3 extends over 14 amino acids. The V gene's germline CDR1 is SGHAT and CDR2 FQNNGV. The chain's CDR3 is CASSLDQGRTEAFF. CDR3 DNA sequence: TGTGCCAGCAGCTTAGATCAAGGGAGGACTGAAGCTTTCTTT. Variable domain in full (rest from reference TRBV11-2 and TRBJ1-1): EAGVAQSPRYKIIEKRQSVAFWCNPISGHATLYWYQQILGQGPKLLIQFQNNGVVDDSQLPKDRFSAERLKGVDSTLKIQPAKLEDSAVYLCASSLDQGRTEAFFGQGTRLTVV.

The rearrangement links TRBV7-3 to TRBJ2-3, with TRBD2 identical over 8 bases. The V segment lost 5 bases and the J segment 2 bases; nucleotides outside the gene matches: 9. This CDR3 has 16 residues. CDR1 and CDR2 from the germline V gene are SGHTA and FQGTGA. CDR3 bases: TGTGCCAGCAGCCCCCAGGGGCGGGGGGCCACAGATACGCAGTATTTT. It yields the protein CASSPQGRGATDTQYF.

The chain couples TRBV6-4 to TRBJ1-1; D unresolved. CDR3 size: 19 residues. Per germline, CDR1 MRHNA and CDR2 SNTAGT. V lost 2 bases and J 0 bases, leaving 22 bases between the germline ends. CDR3: CASSDGSELIGRLNTEAFF. As DNA, the CDR3 is TGTGCCAGCAGTGACGGTTCCGAGCTGATCGGTCGGTTGAACACTGAAGCTTTCTTT.

The V call is TRBV5-5, the J call TRBJ1-4; no definite D call. Germline CDR1 and CDR2: SGHKS and YYEKEE (reference sequence). The CDR3 extends over 17 amino acids. V lost 6 bases, J lost 4 bases, and 22 bases lay in between. The CDR3 protein is CASTMPSSPDLNEKLFF. DNA of the CDR3: TGTGCCAGCACCATGCCCTCCTCTCCCGACCTTAATGAAAAACTGTTTTTT.

J is TRBJ1-1 and V is TRBV7-8; D ambiguous. Germline V gene lookup returns CDR1 SGHVS and CDR2 FQNEAQ. The CDR3 has 13 residues. V lost 2 bases and J lost 0, with 4 bases in between. CDR3 amino acids: CASSLFLNTEAFF. CDR3 nucleotides: TGTGCCAGCAGCTTATTCTTGAACACTGAAGCTTTCTTT.

This clone was picked up one time. V and J are TRBV15 and TRBJ1-2, with D possibly being TRBD1 (6 bases). Germline V lookup: CDR1 LNHNV, CDR2 YYDKDF (reference sequence). Trimming removed 2 bases from V and 3 bases from J, with 10 bases in between. The CDR3 runs to 14 residues. CDR3 sequence: CATSRQGSDYGYTF. The CDR3 nucleotides read TGTGCCACCAGCAGACAGGGGTCCGACTATGGCTACACCTTC.

The chain uses TRBV10-2 and TRBJ2-1; 8 positions match TRBD2. CDR3 length equals 14 residues. Trimming took 11 bases from V and 6 from J; bases not matched to a gene: 12. Germline V gene sequence: CDR1 WSHSY, CDR2 SAAADI. CDR3 sequence: CACGVAGGGNEQFF. In nucleotides, the CDR3 is TGCGCCTGCGGGGTCGCGGGAGGTGGCAATGAGCAGTTCTTC.

This rearrangement joins TRBV6-5 to TRBJ2-3; tentatively, D is TRBD2 (6 bases). The CDR3 has 16 residues. CDR1 and CDR2 from the germline V gene are MNHEY and SVGAGI. Trimming took 2 bases from V and 6 from J, leaving 18 bases between them. In DNA, the CDR3 is TGTGCCAGCAGTTACCGTGGTAGCGGCCCGAGCGATACGCAGTATTTT. It specifies CASSYRGSGPSDTQYF.

The chain couples TRBV28 to TRBJ1-2; no definite D call. The CDR3 has 12 amino acids. Trimming removed 3 bases from V and 5 bases from J, with 7 bases in between. CDR1 is MDHEN and CDR2 is SYDVKM in the germline V gene. The CDR3 reads CASSLGSYGYTF. CDR3 bases: TGTGCCAGCAGTTTGGGTAGTTATGGCTACACCTTC.

The chain is built from TRBV27 and TRBJ2-7; D perhaps matches TRBD1 (6 bases). The V and J ends lost 8 bases and 2 bases respectively, with 25 bases between them. The CDR3 length is 17 residues. Germline lookup yields CDR1 MNHEY and CDR2 SMNVEV (reference sequence). The CDR3 DNA follows: TGTGCCAGCGGGACAAGGGGGAGCCGGGGACCTCCCTACGAGCAGTACTTC. Protein product: CASGTRGSRGPPYEQYF.

This chain links TRBV5-5 with TRBJ2-3; possible D gene TRBD1, 5 bases. V was trimmed by 5 bases and J by 2 bases, leaving 15 bases between them. The CDR3 runs to 15 residues. The V gene's germline CDR1 is SGHKS and CDR2 YYEKEE (reference sequence). Here the CDR3 DNA reads TGTGCCAGCAGTTACCCTCTAGGGGCCACAGATACGCAGTATTTT. Its protein product is CASSYPLGATDTQYF.